These T cell receptor beta chains were read from a single sample in a study of naive and memory T cell subsets. TCRdb re-called the UMI-ligation and nested PCR reads through MiXCR, storing one row per CDR3 protein. Of more than 100,000 distinct CDR3 sequences in the sample, around a third are singletons; the top ten hold less than 1%. The sequenced sample consisted of central memory CD4+ T cells from blood. Every receptor here comes from a human donor in good health. Each CDR3 is given with its conserved first and last residue. The D gene is left open where the match is weak. Rows give clone size only sometimes, using once, few, many, or a class for an expanded clone.

d_gene,abundance,j_gene,v_gene,CDR3nt,CDR3aa
TRBD1,many,TRBJ2-7,TRBV6-5,TGTGCCAGCAGTTCCGGGACAGGGGGATACGAGCAGTACTTC,CASSSGTGGYEQYF
TRBD2,NA,TRBJ2-7,TRBV3-1,TGTGCCAGCAGCCAAGTTCCGGGAGGGTACGAGCAGTACTTC,CASSQVPGGYEQYF
TRBD2,many,TRBJ2-1,TRBV20-1,TGCAGTGTCAGAAGCGGGAGGGCCCGGAATGAGCAGTTCTTC,CSVRSGRARNEQFF
NA,NA,TRBJ1-3,TRBV10-3,TGTGCCATCAGTGAGTCGGGAGGGCAGAGCTTCCGAAACACCATATATTTT,CAISESGGQSFRNTIYF
NA,NA,TRBJ2-1,TRBV29-1,TGCAGCGTTACCCCCCCGAAGGGGGGCCCGTTTAGAGGTGAGCAGTTCTTC,CSVTPPKGGPFRGEQFF
NA,NA,TRBJ2-5,TRBV29-1,TGCAGCGTTGAAGAGGTTGGGGAGACCCAGTACTTC,CSVEEVGETQYF
NA,NA,TRBJ2-4,TRBV3-1,TGTGCCAGCAGCCAAGATGTGGAGGGACTAGCCAAAAACATTCAGTACTTC,CASSQDVEGLAKNIQYF
NA,NA,TRBJ2-2,TRBV24-1,TGTGCCACCAGTGATCCTACTCGGAACACCGGGGAGCTGTTTTTT,CATSDPTRNTGELFF
TRBD1,NA,TRBJ2-7,TRBV20-1,TGCAGTGCTAGCAACCCTAGACAGGGGGATTCCTACGAGCAGTACTTC,CSASNPRQGDSYEQYF
NA,few,TRBJ2-2,TRBV7-7,TGTGCCAGCAGCCCCGACAGGAACACCGGGGAGCTGTTTTTT,CASSPDRNTGELFF
NA,NA,TRBJ2-7,TRBV5-1,TGCGCCAGCAGCTTCGATCCCAGTTCCTACGAGCAGTACTTC,CASSFDPSSYEQYF
NA,NA,TRBJ1-5,TRBV7-2,TGTGCCAGCAGCCTCGTGGAGGGCAATCAGCCCCAGCATTTT,CASSLVEGNQPQHF
NA,NA,TRBJ1-2,TRBV27,TGTGCCAGCAGTTCCCACCAGGGGAGGGGCTACACCTTC,CASSSHQGRGYTF
TRBD1,many,TRBJ2-7,TRBV7-9,TGTGCCAGCAGCCAACAGGGGGTCTCCTACGAGCAGTACTTC,CASSQQGVSYEQYF
TRBD2,NA,TRBJ2-1,TRBV2,TGTGCCAGCAGGCCCCGGAGCGGGAGACACAATGAGCAGTTCTTC,CASRPRSGRHNEQFF
TRBD1,NA,TRBJ2-7,TRBV28,TGTGCCAGCAGTCATCAGACAGGGGTCTTCGGCGAGCAGTACTTC,CASSHQTGVFGEQYF
TRBD2,NA,TRBJ2-1,TRBV6-2/TRBV6-3,TGTGCCAGCAGCTCTCTAAGACTAGCGGGAGCTTACAATGAGCAGTTCTTC,CASSSLRLAGAYNEQFF
NA,NA,TRBJ1-1,TRBV5-1,TGCGCCAGCAGCTTGGACGCGGGGTCGGGCACTGAAGCTTTCTTT,CASSLDAGSGTEAFF
NA,few,TRBJ2-7,TRBV28,TGTGCCAGCAGTTTATTTTCTTCATACGAGCAGTACTTC,CASSLFSSYEQYF
NA,few,TRBJ2-3,TRBV11-3,TGTGCCAGCAGCTTAGCAAGTGGCGGTACGCAGTATTTT,CASSLASGGTQYF
NA,NA,TRBJ2-1,TRBV5-4,TGTGCCAGCAGCTTGTTCTTGGGAGAGCAGTTCTTC,CASSLFLGEQFF
NA,few,TRBJ1-1,TRBV20-1,TGCAGTGCTAGAGAAGGGACTTTGGCAGGGAACACTGAAGCTTTCTTT,CSAREGTLAGNTEAFF
TRBD1,NA,TRBJ2-2,TRBV20-1,TGCAGTGCACGCAGGGGGCGGGGCACCGGGGAGCTGTTTTTT,CSARRGRGTGELFF
NA,NA,TRBJ1-2,TRBV10-2,TGCGCCAGCAGTGAGACAGGGCTTAACTATGGCTACACCTTC,CASSETGLNYGYTF
TRBD2,NA,TRBJ2-2,TRBV7-2,TGTGCCAGCAGCTTACAACTAGCGGGAGGCAGGTCCGGGGAGCTGTTTTTT,CASSLQLAGGRSGELFF
NA,few,TRBJ2-3,TRBV28,TGTGCCAGCATGAGACTTCATCGTCCGGATACGCAGTATTTT,CASMRLHRPDTQYF
NA,NA,TRBJ2-7,TRBV28,TGTGCCAGCAGTTTCTATTCTTTAAACACCGCACACGAGCAGTACTTC,CASSFYSLNTAHEQYF
TRBD2,many,TRBJ2-1,TRBV10-3,TGTGCCATCAGCTTCCCGAGGAGGGGGCTTGGGACTAGCGGGAGTTCCTACAATGAGCAGTTCTTC,CAISFPRRGLGTSGSSYNEQFF
NA,few,TRBJ1-1,TRBV2,TGTGCCAGCAGTGAAGAAGGGGACACTGAAGCTTTCTTT,CASSEEGDTEAFF
TRBD1,NA,TRBJ1-1,TRBV7-8,TGTGCCAGCAGCTCCCAGCCCGGGACAGGGGGCAGTGAAGCTTTCTTT,CASSSQPGTGGSEAFF
NA,NA,TRBJ1-5,TRBV6-1,TGTGCCAGCAGTGGACCAGGGCGTACTCAGCCCCAGCATTTT,CASSGPGRTQPQHF
NA,NA,TRBJ2-3,TRBV20-1,TGCAGTGCTAGTCTCGCGCAGGGAAGCACAGATACGCAGTATTTT,CSASLAQGSTDTQYF
TRBD1,NA,TRBJ2-1,TRBV20-1,TGCAGTGCTTTAGGGGGCGCTAGGTTCAATGAGCAGTTCTTC,CSALGGARFNEQFF
NA,NA,TRBJ1-1,TRBV20-1,TGCAGTCCCGAACGGAGTGGCACTGAAGCTTTCTTT,CSPERSGTEAFF
TRBD1,NA,TRBJ1-1,TRBV20-1,TGCAGTGCTAGAGATAGCAGGGGGATAACTGAAGCTTTCTTT,CSARDSRGITEAFF
NA,NA,TRBJ2-2,TRBV12-3/TRBV12-4,TGTGCCAGCAGCCGGCACGGGACCGGGGAGCTGTTTTTT,CASSRHGTGELFF
TRBD1,NA,TRBJ2-7,TRBV29-1,TGCAGCGTTTTGGGGGGACAGGGGTCCTACGAGCAGTACTTC,CSVLGGQGSYEQYF
NA,NA,TRBJ2-3,TRBV6-2/TRBV6-3,TGTGCCAGCAGTTACGCGGGGACAGTGTGGCGGACAGATACGCAGTATTTT,CASSYAGTVWRTDTQYF
NA,NA,TRBJ2-7,TRBV5-5,TGTGCCAGCAGCTTTGGAGGAAGCGAGCAGTACTTC,CASSFGGSEQYF
NA,NA,TRBJ1-6,TRBV7-2,TGTGCCAGCAGCTTAGGACAGACCTATAATTCACCCCTCCACTTT,CASSLGQTYNSPLHF
NA,few,TRBJ1-2,TRBV20-1,TGCAGTGCTCCTACAGATAACTATGGCTACACCTTC,CSAPTDNYGYTF
TRBD1,many,TRBJ2-7,TRBV28,TGTGCCAGCAGCCTCGGGACAGCCCTGTCTCGCGAGCAGTACTTC,CASSLGTALSREQYF
NA,NA,TRBJ2-5,TRBV6-2/TRBV6-3,TGTGCCAGCAGGAAAATACAGGGTTTACAAGAGACCCAGTACTTC,CASRKIQGLQETQYF
TRBD1,NA,TRBJ1-4,TRBV14,TGTGCCAGCAGCCAAAGGTTACAGGGGCACAATGAAAAACTGTTTTTT,CASSQRLQGHNEKLFF
TRBD1,NA,TRBJ1-1,TRBV12-3/TRBV12-4,TGTGCCAGCAGTTTAGGTGACGCAGGGGGCACTGAAGCTTTCTTT,CASSLGDAGGTEAFF
NA,NA,TRBJ2-2,TRBV6-6,TGTGCCAGCAGCACAGACACCCCGAACACCGGGGAGCTGTTTTTT,CASSTDTPNTGELFF
TRBD2,few,TRBJ2-1,TRBV7-8,TGTGCCAGCAGCTCGCCGACTAGCGGGAGGGGATCCTACAATGAGCAGTTCTTC,CASSSPTSGRGSYNEQFF
NA,few,TRBJ1-1,TRBV7-9,TGTGCCAGCAGCCCCCCCATCAAGCGGGGCACTGAAGCTTTCTTT,CASSPPIKRGTEAFF
NA,few,TRBJ2-7,TRBV29-1,TGCAGCGTTCGACACCTCTCCTACGAGCAGTACTTC,CSVRHLSYEQYF
NA,few,TRBJ2-1,TRBV5-1,TGCGCCAGCAGCTTGTCGCTTTACAATGAGCAGTTCTTC,CASSLSLYNEQFF
NA,few,TRBJ2-2,TRBV7-9,TGTGCCAGCAGCTCCGGGTTGAGTGGGAGAGTCGGGGAGCTGTTTTTT,CASSSGLSGRVGELFF
NA,NA,TRBJ2-7,TRBV5-5,TGTGCCAGCAGCTTGGCCCTCGTAGGCTCCTACGAGCAGTACTTC,CASSLALVGSYEQYF
NA,NA,TRBJ2-2,TRBV28,TGTGCCGGGAGGCGTACGAACACCGGGGAGCTGTTTTTT,CAGRRTNTGELFF
NA,NA,TRBJ2-7,TRBV5-1,TGCGCCAGCAGCTTGAATGCGCAGGAGCGATACGAGCAGTACTTC,CASSLNAQERYEQYF
TRBD1,many,TRBJ2-3,TRBV29-1,TGCAGCGTTGCGGACAGGGTCCAAGGAATGACGCAGTATTTT,CSVADRVQGMTQYF
NA,once,TRBJ2-2,TRBV13,TGTGCCAGCAGCTTAGATTACGGAGTTAACACCGGGGAGCTGTTTTTT,CASSLDYGVNTGELFF
NA,NA,TRBJ2-2,TRBV29-1,TGCAGCGGCCGAAGGGGGGCAGATACCGGGGAGCTGTTTTTT,CSGRRGADTGELFF
NA,few,TRBJ2-7,TRBV19,TGTGCCAGTAGTTCCCGAGGGGTTCCGGGAGAGCAGTACTTC,CASSSRGVPGEQYF
NA,NA,TRBJ1-2,TRBV28,TGTGCCAGCAGTGTGGTCGGAACCCTAGCCTATGGCTACACCTTC,CASSVVGTLAYGYTF
TRBD1,NA,TRBJ2-7,TRBV5-1,TGCGCCAGCAGCTTGGCCACTTGGGACAGGGCCCTTCGGAGAAGCTCCTACGAGCAGTACTTC,CASSLATWDRALRRSSYEQYF